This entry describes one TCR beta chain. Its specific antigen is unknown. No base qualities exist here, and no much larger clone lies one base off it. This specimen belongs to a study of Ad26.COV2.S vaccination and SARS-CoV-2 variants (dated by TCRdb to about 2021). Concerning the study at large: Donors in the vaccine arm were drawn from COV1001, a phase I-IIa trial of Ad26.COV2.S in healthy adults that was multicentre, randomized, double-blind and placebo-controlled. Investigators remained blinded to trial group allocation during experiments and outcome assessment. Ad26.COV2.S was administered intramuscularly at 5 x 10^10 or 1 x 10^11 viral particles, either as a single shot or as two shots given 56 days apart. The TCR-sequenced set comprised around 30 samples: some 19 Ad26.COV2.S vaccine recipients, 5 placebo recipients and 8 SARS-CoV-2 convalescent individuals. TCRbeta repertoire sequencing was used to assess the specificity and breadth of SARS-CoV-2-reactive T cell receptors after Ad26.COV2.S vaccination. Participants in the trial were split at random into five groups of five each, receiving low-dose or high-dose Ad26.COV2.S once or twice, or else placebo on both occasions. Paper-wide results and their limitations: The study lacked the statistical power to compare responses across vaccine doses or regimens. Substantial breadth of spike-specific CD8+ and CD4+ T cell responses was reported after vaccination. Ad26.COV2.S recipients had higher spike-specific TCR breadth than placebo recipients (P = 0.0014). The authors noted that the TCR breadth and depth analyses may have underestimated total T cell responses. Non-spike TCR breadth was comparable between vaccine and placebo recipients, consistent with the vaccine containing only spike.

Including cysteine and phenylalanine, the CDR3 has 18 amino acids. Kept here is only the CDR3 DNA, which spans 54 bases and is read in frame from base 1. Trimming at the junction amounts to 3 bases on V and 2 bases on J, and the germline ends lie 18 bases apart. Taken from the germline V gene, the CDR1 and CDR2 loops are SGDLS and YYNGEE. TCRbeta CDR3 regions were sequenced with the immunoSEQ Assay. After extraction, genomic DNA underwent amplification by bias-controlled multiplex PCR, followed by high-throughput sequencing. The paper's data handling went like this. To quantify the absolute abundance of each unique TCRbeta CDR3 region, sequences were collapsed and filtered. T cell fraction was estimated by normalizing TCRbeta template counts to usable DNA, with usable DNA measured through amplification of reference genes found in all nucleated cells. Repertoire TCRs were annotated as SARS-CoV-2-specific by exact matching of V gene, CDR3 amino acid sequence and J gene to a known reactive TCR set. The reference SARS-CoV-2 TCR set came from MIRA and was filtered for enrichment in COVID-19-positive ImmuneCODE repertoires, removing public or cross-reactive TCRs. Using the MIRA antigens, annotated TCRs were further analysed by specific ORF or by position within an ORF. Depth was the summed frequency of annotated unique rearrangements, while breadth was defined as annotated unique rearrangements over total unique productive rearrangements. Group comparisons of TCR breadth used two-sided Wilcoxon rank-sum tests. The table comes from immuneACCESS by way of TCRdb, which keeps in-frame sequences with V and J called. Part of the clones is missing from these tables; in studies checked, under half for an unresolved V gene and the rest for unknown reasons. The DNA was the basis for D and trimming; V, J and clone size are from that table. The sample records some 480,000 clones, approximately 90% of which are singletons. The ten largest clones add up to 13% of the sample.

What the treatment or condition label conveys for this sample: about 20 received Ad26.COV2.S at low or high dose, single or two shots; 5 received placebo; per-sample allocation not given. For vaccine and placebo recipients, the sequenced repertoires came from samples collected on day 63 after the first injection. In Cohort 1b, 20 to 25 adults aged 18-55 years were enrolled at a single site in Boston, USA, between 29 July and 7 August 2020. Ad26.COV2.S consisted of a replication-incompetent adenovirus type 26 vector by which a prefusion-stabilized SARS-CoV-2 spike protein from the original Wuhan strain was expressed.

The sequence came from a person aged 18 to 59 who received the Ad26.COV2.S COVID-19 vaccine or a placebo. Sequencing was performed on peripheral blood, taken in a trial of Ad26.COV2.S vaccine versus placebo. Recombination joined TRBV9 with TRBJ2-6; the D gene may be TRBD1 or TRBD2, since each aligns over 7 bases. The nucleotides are TGTGCCAGCAGCGCCAGGGGGGAGGGGATCGCTGGGGCCAACGTCCTGACTTTC. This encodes CASSARGEGIAGANVLTF.